This TCR beta chain came from a study of prognosis after radiotherapy for stage I lung cancer. In the study overall: Individuals diagnosed with stage I non-small cell lung cancer underwent enrollment between April 2018 and 2019.

Sample collection consisted of 6 to 7 milliliters of peripheral blood drawn at each of two time points. Overall study findings and caveats: When patients developed distant metastases, their Shannon entropy after stereotactic body radiation therapy was lower. Following stereotactic body radiation therapy, unique TCR clone counts fell, with a median of approximately 9,600 versus 7,200.

Two-round multiplex PCR, the amplification method, yielded TCR beta CDR3 from genomic DNA. The first round of PCR was done with primers that matched each TRBV and TRBJ gene. In TCRdb, the multiplex PCR reads were re-called with MiXCR into one record per CDR3 protein. Among about 14,000 distinct CDR3 sequences, 55% to 65% were seen once, and the ten largest hold approximately 30%. The CDR3 consists of 15 residues. V was shortened by 2 bases and J by 0 bases, with 8 bases between the two germline ends. Germline CDR1 SGHRS, CDR2 YFSETQ. This clonotype was counted ten times or more. The antigen remains undetermined.

The clonotype was recovered from a donor over 45 with non-small cell lung cancer. Sequenced material: PBMCs, taken before or after stereotactic body radiation therapy (not recorded which). The rearrangement joins TRBV5-1 to TRBJ1-4; D is undetermined. The DNA of the CDR3 is TGCGCCAGCAGCTTAGGCCAGACAACTAATGAAAAACTGTTTTTT. This sequence encodes CASSLGQTTNEKLFF. Based on the CDR3 plus reference TRBV5-1 and TRBJ1-4, the full variable domain is KAGVTQTPRYLIKTRGQQVTLSCSPISGHRSVSWYQQTPGQGLQFLFEYFSETQRNKGNFPGRFSGRQFSNSRSEMNVSTLELGDSALYLCASSLGQTTNEKLFFGSGTQLSVL.